A selection of T cell receptor beta chains follows, all from one sample in a study of OX40 agonist ivuxolimab in advanced cancers. The table came from immunoSEQ multiplex PCR; TCRdb's copy has only in-frame clones and leaves some out. The sample shows around 45,000 clones, roughly 80% of them seen only once. Sequenced here: CD4+ or CD8+ T cells sorted from blood, sampled in a trial of the OX40 agonist ivuxolimab. The source of these receptors is an adult with an advanced solid tumor such as melanoma, head and neck, liver or kidney cancer. Each CDR3 is given with its conserved first and last residue. D genes are given only for firm matches. Clone size is shown for a subset of rows, as once, few, many or a class of expanded clone.

TRBV5-1	TRBJ2-2	TRBD1	once	CASSLAGRQGPTGELFF	TGCGCCAGCAGCTTGGCGGGAAGACAGGGGCCCACCGGGGAGCTGTTTTTT
TRBV11-1	TRBJ2-1	TRBD2	NA	CASSLNSGRALYNEQFF	TGTGCCAGCAGCTTGAATAGCGGGAGGGCCCTCTACAATGAGCAGTTCTTC
TRBV19	TRBJ1-1	NA	few	CASNTPRISRTEAFF	TGTGCCAGTAATACACCGAGGATATCGCGCACTGAAGCTTTCTTT
TRBV7-3	TRBJ1-5	NA	NA	CASSLIENQPQHF	TGTGCCAGCAGCTTAATAGAGAATCAGCCCCAGCATTTT
TRBV27	TRBJ2-7	NA	NA	CASSPWAGLLYEQYF	TGTGCCAGCAGCCCTTGGGCAGGCCTCCTCTACGAGCAGTACTTC
TRBV11-3	TRBJ2-1	NA	few	CASSLGYNEQFF	TGTGCCAGCAGCCTGGGCTACAATGAGCAGTTCTTC
TRBV6-6	TRBJ2-3	NA	NA	CASFERHVTDTQYF	TGTGCCAGCTTCGAGCGGCACGTCACAGATACGCAGTATTTT
TRBV9	TRBJ1-1	TRBD1	NA	CASSVFDRVNTEAFF	TGTGCCAGCAGCGTTTTCGACAGGGTGAACACTGAAGCTTTCTTT
TRBV5-6	TRBJ1-1	TRBD1	NA	CASSPQQGVSTEAFF	TGTGCCAGCAGCCCGCAACAGGGGGTAAGCACTGAAGCTTTCTTT
TRBV9	TRBJ2-4	NA	NA	CASSMGRGLDIQYF	TGTGCCAGCAGTATGGGGAGGGGGTTGGACATTCAGTACTTC
TRBV11-2	TRBJ1-2	NA	few	CASSLVPRTPTGNYGYTF	TGTGCCAGCAGCTTAGTCCCAAGAACTCCGACAGGAAACTATGGCTACACCTTC
TRBV5-1	TRBJ1-5	NA	NA	CASSLTAVGQGAQPQHF	TGCGCCAGCAGCTTGACCGCAGTGGGGCAGGGTGCGCAGCCCCAGCATTTT
TRBV15	TRBJ2-4	TRBD2	NA	CATSRDRVLAGLSERAKNIQYF	TGTGCCACCAGCAGAGATCGGGTGCTAGCGGGCCTCTCAGAGAGAGCCAAAAACATTCAGTACTTC
TRBV10-3	TRBJ1-5	NA	NA	CAISQGYSNQPQHF	TGTGCCATCAGTCAGGGATATAGCAATCAGCCCCAGCATTTT
TRBV28	TRBJ1-2	NA	NA	CASSSLKTDANYGYTF	TGTGCCAGCAGTTCCTTAAAGACAGATGCTAACTATGGCTACACCTTC
TRBV2	TRBJ2-1	TRBD2	NA	CASSVIAGGGNEQFF	TGTGCCAGCAGTGTTATAGCGGGGGGCGGCAATGAGCAGTTCTTC
TRBV6-1	TRBJ2-3	NA	NA	CASSGGAAGTDTQYF	TGTGCCAGCAGTGGGGGGGCGGCCGGCACAGATACGCAGTATTTT
TRBV4-2	TRBJ1-5	NA	NA	CASSQQGRNQPQHF	TGTGCCAGCAGCCAACAGGGTCGCAATCAGCCCCAGCATTTT
TRBV11-3	TRBJ2-1	TRBD2	NA	CASSLDQAGTSGTHEQFF	TGTGCCAGCAGCTTAGACCAGGCCGGGACTAGCGGGACCCATGAGCAGTTCTTC
TRBV10-3	TRBJ2-2	TRBD1	NA	CAISGTGGNTGELFF	TGTGCCATCAGTGGGACAGGGGGAAACACCGGGGAGCTGTTTTTT
TRBV7-6	TRBJ2-1	NA	NA	CASSLYRDSWNEQFF	TGTGCCAGCAGCTTATATCGGGACTCCTGGAATGAGCAGTTCTTC
TRBV19	TRBJ2-3	TRBD2	medium-sized	CASSGGTSGSPQTDTQYF	TGTGCCAGTAGTGGGGGGACTAGCGGGAGTCCGCAGACAGATACGCAGTATTTT
TRBV10-1	TRBJ2-7	NA	NA	CASSEGSGTYEQYF	TGCGCCAGCAGTGAGGGCTCAGGGACCTACGAGCAGTACTTC
TRBV5-1	TRBJ2-2	NA	NA	CASSRRDSGELFF	TGCGCCAGCAGCCGTCGGGACTCCGGGGAGCTGTTTTTT
TRBV4-1	TRBJ2-7	NA	NA	CASSLWPTDLYEQYF	TGCGCCAGCAGCCTTTGGCCCACGGACCTCTACGAGCAGTACTTC
TRBV15	TRBJ2-1	TRBD2	NA	CATSREGGRGYNEQFF	TGTGCCACCAGCAGAGAGGGCGGGAGAGGGTACAATGAGCAGTTCTTC
TRBV7-9	TRBJ1-2	NA	NA	CASITKGNYGYTF	TGTGCCAGCATCACGAAGGGGAACTATGGCTACACCTTC
TRBV29-1	TRBJ2-4	NA	NA	CSVEVVENIQYF	TGCAGCGTTGAGGTTGTCGAAAACATTCAGTACTTC
TRBV10-2	TRBJ2-7	NA	NA	CASSDPADTAYEQYF	TGCGCCAGCAGTGATCCAGCGGATACAGCCTACGAGCAGTACTTC
TRBV7-8	TRBJ1-5	NA	NA	CASSLAGGRDQPQHF	TGTGCCAGCAGCTTAGCGGGGGGTAGGGATCAGCCCCAGCATTTT
TRBV27	TRBJ2-2	TRBD1	NA	CASRSPTGGGTGELFF	TGTGCCAGCAGATCTCCGACAGGGGGTGGTACCGGGGAGCTGTTTTTT
TRBV28	TRBJ1-2	TRBD1	NA	CASSPLLPGQGGEGYTF	TGTGCCAGCAGCCCCTTGCTCCCGGGACAGGGAGGGGAAGGCTACACCTTC
TRBV6-5	TRBJ1-5	NA	NA	CASSRTAPSNQPQHF	TGTGCCAGCAGTCGGACGGCGCCAAGCAATCAGCCCCAGCATTTT
TRBV28	TRBJ1-2	NA	NA	CASRATRGENYGYTF	TGTGCCAGCAGGGCAACTCGGGGGGAAAACTATGGCTACACCTTC